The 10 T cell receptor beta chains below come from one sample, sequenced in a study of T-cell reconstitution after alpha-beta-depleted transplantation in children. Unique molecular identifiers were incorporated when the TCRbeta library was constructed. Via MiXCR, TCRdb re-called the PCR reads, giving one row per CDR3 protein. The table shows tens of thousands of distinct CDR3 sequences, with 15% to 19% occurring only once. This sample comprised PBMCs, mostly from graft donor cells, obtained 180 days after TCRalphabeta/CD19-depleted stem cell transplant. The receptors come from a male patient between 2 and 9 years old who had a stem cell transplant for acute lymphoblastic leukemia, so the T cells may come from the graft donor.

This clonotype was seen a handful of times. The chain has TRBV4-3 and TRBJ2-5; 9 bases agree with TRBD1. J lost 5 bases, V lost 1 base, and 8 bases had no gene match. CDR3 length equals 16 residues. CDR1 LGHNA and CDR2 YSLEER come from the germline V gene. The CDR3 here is CASSQANTGGLETQYF. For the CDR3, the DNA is TGCGCCAGCAGCCAAGCTAATACAGGGGGCTTGGAGACCCAGTACTTC.

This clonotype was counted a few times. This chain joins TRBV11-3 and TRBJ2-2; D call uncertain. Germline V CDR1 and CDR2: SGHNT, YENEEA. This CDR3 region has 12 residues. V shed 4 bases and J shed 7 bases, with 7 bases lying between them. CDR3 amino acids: CASSSQIGELFF. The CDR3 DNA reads TGTGCCAGCAGCTCACAAATCGGGGAGCTGTTTTTT.

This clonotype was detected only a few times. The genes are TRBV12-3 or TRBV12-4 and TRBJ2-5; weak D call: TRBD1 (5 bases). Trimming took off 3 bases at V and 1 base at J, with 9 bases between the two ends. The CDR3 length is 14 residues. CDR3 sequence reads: CASSLPGIQETQYF. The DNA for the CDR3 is TGTGCCAGCAGTTTGCCAGGGATCCAAGAGACCCAGTACTTC.

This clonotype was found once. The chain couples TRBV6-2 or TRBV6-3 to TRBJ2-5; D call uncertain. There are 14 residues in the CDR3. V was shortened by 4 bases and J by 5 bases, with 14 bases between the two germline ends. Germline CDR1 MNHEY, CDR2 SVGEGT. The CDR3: CASSSVVASETQYF. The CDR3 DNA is TGTGCCAGCAGTTCGGTAGTCGCTAGTGAGACCCAGTACTTC.

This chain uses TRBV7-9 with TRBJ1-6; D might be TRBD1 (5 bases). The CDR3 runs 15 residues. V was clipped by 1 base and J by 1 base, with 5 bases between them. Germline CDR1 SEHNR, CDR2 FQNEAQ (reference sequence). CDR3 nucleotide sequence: TGTGCCAGCAGCTTAGGACAGTCCTATAATTCACCCCTCCACTTT. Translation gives CASSLGQSYNSPLHF. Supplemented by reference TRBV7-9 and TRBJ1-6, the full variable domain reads DTGVSQNPRHKITKRGQNVTFRCDPISEHNRLYWYRQTLGQGPEFLTYFQNEAQLEKSRLLSDRFSAERPKGSFSTLEIQRTEQGDSAMYLCASSLGQSYNSPLHFGNGTRLTVT.

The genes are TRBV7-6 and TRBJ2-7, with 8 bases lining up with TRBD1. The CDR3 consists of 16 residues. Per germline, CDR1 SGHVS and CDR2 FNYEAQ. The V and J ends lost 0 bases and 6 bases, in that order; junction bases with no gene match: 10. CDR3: CASSLAADREWVEQYF. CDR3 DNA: TGTGCCAGCAGCTTAGCGGCGGACAGGGAATGGGTCGAGCAGTACTTC. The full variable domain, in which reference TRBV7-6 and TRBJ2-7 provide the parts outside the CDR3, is GAGVSQSPRYKVTKRGQDVALRCDPISGHVSLYWYRQALGQGPEFLTYFNYEAQQDKSGLPNDRFSAERPEGSISTLTIQRTEQRDSAMYRCASSLAADREWVEQYFGPGTRLTVT.

In DNA, the CDR3 is TGTGCCAGCAGCTTGCAAGCAGTCGGGCCCTATTCACCCCTCCACTTT. Its protein product is CASSLQAVGPYSPLHF. V usage is TRBV5-5 and J usage is TRBJ1-6; D is uncertain. The germline V gene encodes CDR1 SGHKS and CDR2 YYEKEE (reference sequence). Trimming took off 1 base at V and 8 bases at J, with 16 bases between the two ends. CDR3 length: 16 residues. Full variable domain (missing parts from reference TRBV5-5 and TRBJ1-6): DAGVTQSPTHLIKTRGQQVTLRCSPISGHKSVSWYQQVLGQGPQFIFQYYEKEERGRGNFPDRFSARQFPNYSSELNVNALLLGDSALYLCASSLQAVGPYSPLHFGNGTRLTVT.

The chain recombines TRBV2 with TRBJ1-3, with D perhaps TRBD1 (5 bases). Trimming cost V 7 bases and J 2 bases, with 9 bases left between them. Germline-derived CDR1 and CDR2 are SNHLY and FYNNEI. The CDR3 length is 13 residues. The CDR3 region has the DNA TGTGCCAGCACTGGGGGTACTGGAAACACCATATATTTT. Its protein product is CASTGGTGNTIYF.

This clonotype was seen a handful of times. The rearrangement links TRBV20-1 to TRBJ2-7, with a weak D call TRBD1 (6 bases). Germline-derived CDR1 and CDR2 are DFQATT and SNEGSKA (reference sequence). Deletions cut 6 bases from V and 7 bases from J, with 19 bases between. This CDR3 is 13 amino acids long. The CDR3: CSAPDRRPKEQYF. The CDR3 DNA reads TGCAGTGCGCCGGACAGACGTCCGAAGGAGCAGTACTTC.

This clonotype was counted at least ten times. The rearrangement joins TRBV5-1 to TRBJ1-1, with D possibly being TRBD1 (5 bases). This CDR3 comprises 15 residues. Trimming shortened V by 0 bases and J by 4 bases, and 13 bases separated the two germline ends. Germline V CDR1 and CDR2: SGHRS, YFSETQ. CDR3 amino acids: CASSLGVAGTTEAFF. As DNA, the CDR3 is TGCGCCAGCAGCTTGGGAGTGGCGGGGACCACTGAAGCTTTCTTT.